The 8 T cell receptor beta chains in this list originate from one sample, sequenced in a study of cytomegalovirus exposure and HLA in healthy donors. The study ran its PCR with 60 Vbeta and 13 Jbeta primers. The table came from immunoSEQ multiplex PCR; TCRdb's copy has only in-frame clones and leaves some out. The top ten clones hold approximately 5.6% of a sample with fewer than 120,000 clones, more than 60% of them seen once. The sample was PBMCs. The receptor set was obtained from a man aged 30 to 39 in good health and CMV-seropositive.

The rearrangement joins TRBV5-1 to TRBJ2-1; 9 positions agree with TRBD1. V shed 0 bases and J 4 bases; nucleotides not matched to a gene: 2. In germline, CDR1 is SGHRS, CDR2 YFSETQ. The CDR3 loop spans 15 amino acids. CDR3 amino acids: CASSLGGQGYNEQFF. CDR3 bases: TGCGCCAGCAGCTTGGGGGGACAGGGATACAATGAGCAGTTCTTC.

On this clone itself: Germline is not matched at one junction end, which may reflect a read error. J is TRBJ2-3 and V is TRBV7-9; 15 bases are shared with TRBD2. CDR1 is SEHNR, CDR2 FQNEAQ, per germline (reference sequence). The CDR3 extends over 17 amino acids. CDR3 protein: CSSSLAGLAGGADTQYF. The CDR3 DNA sequence: TGTTCCAGCAGCTTAGCTGGACTAGCGGGGGGGGCAGATACGCAGTATTTT.

The V gene is TRBV30, the J gene TRBJ2-3; 7 nucleotides match TRBD1. CDR3 length: 15 residues. V was clipped by 3 bases and J by 3 bases; unmatched bases: 9. Looked up from germline, CDR1 is GTSNPN and CDR2 is SVGIG (reference sequence). CDR3 DNA sequence: TGTGCCTGGAGCAGGGGGAGAGGATTAACAGATACGCAGTATTTT. It is translated as CAWSRGRGLTDTQYF.

This chain connects TRBV10-1 to TRBJ2-1; D is perhaps TRBD1 (5 bases). V dropped 0 bases and J dropped 1 base, with 7 bases sitting between them. This CDR3 spans 15 amino acids. Germline values: CDR1 WNHNN, CDR2 SYGVQD (reference sequence). CDR3 nucleotide sequence: TGCGCCAGCAGTGAGTCATCAGGGTCCTACAATGAGCAGTTCTTC. Translated: CASSESSGSYNEQFF.

The V and J genes are TRBV29-1 and TRBJ2-3; 13 bases align to TRBD2. Germline values: CDR1 SQVTM, CDR2 ANQGSEA. The J segment lost 3 bases and the V segment lost 6 bases, leaving 6 bases of the junction unmatched. The CDR3 sequence is 15 residues long. The CDR3 protein is CSVTRLAGGTDTQYF. CDR3 bases: TGCAGCGTGACTCGACTAGCGGGGGGAACAGATACGCAGTATTTT.

The chain is built from TRBV7-2 and TRBJ2-3; D possibly corresponds to TRBD1 (6 bases). Germline V gene sequence: CDR1 SGHTA, CDR2 FQGNSA. This CDR3 has 15 amino acids. V lost 1 base, J lost 4 bases, and 12 bases lay in between. The CDR3 DNA sequence: TGTGCCAGCAGCTTAGAAGGGGGTATTTCAGATACGCAGTATTTT. Amino acids: CASSLEGGISDTQYF. Together with reference TRBV7-2 and TRBJ2-3, the CDR3 gives the full variable domain: GAGVSQSPSNKVTEKGKDVELRCDPISGHTALYWYRQSLGQGLEFLIYFQGNSAPDKSGLPSDRFSAERTGGSVSTLTIQRTQQEDSAVYLCASSLEGGISDTQYFGPGTRLTVL.

V gene TRBV6-5 combines with J gene TRBJ1-1; D is possibly TRBD1 (5 bases). The CDR3 runs 15 residues. Germline V CDR1 and CDR2: MNHEY, SVGAGI. Trimming took 0 bases from V and 1 from J, leaving 9 bases between them. The CDR3, as DNA: TGTGCCAGCAGTTACTCAACAGGTACGAACACTGAAGCTTTCTTT. Translating it yields CASSYSTGTNTEAFF.

This rearrangement joins TRBV10-3 to TRBJ2-1; 12 bases match TRBD1. Germline CDR1 reads ENHRY; CDR2 reads SYGVKD. The V segment lost 5 bases and the J segment 8 bases; nucleotides outside the gene matches: 16. The CDR3 extends over 18 amino acids. The CDR3 protein is CAISHSQPGQGAGYEQFF. The CDR3 DNA reads as TGTGCCATCAGTCACTCCCAACCGGGACAGGGGGCCGGTTATGAGCAGTTCTTC.